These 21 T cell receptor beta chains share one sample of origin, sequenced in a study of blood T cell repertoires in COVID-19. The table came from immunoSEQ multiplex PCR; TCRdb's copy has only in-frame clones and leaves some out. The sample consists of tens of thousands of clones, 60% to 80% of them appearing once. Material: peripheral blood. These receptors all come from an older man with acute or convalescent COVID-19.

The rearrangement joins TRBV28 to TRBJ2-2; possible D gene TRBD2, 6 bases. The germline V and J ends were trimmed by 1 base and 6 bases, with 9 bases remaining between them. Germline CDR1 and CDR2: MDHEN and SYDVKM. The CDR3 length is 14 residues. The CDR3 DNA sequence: TGTGCCAGCAGTTTATTGTCGGGGGCCGGGGAGCTGTTTTTT. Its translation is CASSLLSGAGELFF.

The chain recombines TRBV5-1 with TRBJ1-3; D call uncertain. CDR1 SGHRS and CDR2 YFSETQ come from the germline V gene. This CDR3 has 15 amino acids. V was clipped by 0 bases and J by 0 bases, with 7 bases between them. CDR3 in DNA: TGCGCCAGCAGCTTGGACGGGAGCTCTGGAAACACCATATATTTT. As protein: CASSLDGSSGNTIYF.

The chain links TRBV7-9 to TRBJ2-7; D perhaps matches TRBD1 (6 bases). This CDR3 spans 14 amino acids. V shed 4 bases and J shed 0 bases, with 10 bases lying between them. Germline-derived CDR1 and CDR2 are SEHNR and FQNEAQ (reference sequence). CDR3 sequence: CASSSTGNSYEQYF. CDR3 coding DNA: TGTGCCAGCAGCTCGACAGGAAACTCCTACGAGCAGTACTTC.

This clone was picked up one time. CDR3 sequence (DNA): TGTGCCAGCAGCCAAGGTACAGAACAAATCTACGAGCAGTACTTC. Its protein is CASSQGTEQIYEQYF. This sequence joins TRBV14 and TRBJ2-7, with unresolved D. The CDR3 is made up of 15 amino acids. Germline CDR1 SGHDN, CDR2 FVKESK. V lost 1 base and J lost 3, with 13 bases in between.

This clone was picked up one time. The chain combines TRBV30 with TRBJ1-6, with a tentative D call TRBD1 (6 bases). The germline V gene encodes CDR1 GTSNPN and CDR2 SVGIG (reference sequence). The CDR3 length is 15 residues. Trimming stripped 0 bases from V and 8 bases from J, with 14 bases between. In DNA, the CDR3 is TGTGCCTGGAGTGTTGGGGGCGGTGGGGATTCACCCCTCCACTTT. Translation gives CAWSVGGGGDSPLHF.

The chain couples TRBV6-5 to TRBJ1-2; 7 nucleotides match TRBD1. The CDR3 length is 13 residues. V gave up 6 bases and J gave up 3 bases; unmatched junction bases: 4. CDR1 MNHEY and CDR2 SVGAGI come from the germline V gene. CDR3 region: CASSDRVDYGYTF. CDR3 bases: TGTGCCAGCAGCGACAGGGTGGACTATGGCTACACCTTC.

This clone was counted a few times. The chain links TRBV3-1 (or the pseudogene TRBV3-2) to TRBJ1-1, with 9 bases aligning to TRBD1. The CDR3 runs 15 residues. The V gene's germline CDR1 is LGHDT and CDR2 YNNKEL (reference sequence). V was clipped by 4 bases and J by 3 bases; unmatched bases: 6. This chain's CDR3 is CASSPWDRVDTEAFF. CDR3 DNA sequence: TGTGCCAGCAGCCCTTGGGACAGGGTCGACACTGAAGCTTTCTTT.

The DNA for the CDR3 is TGTGCCAGCAGCTTAGTAGGGGCGGGGTACAATGAGCAGTTCTTC. It codes for CASSLVGAGYNEQFF. V is TRBV7-2 and J is TRBJ2-1, with D possibly being TRBD2 (6 bases). The V gene lost 1 base and the J gene lost 4 bases, with 11 bases spanning the gap. Germline CDR1 is SGHTA and CDR2 is FQGNSA. This CDR3 has 15 amino acids.

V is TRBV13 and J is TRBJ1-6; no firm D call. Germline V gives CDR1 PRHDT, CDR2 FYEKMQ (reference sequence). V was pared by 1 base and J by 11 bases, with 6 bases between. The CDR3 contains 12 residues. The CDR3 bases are TGTGCCAGCAGCTTAGATGCGGCACCCCTCCACTTT. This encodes CASSLDAAPLHF.

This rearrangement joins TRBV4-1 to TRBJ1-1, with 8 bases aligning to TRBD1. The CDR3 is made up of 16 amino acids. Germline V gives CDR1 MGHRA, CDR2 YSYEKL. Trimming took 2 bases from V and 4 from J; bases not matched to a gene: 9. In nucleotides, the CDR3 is TGCGCCAGCAGCCAATCCAGGGGGCTCGTGAGCACTGAAGCTTTCTTT. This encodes CASSQSRGLVSTEAFF.

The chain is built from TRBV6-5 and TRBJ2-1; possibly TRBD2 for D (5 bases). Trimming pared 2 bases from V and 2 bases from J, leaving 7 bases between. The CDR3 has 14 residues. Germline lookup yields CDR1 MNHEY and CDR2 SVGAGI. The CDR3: CASSYRETYNEQFF. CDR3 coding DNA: TGTGCCAGCAGTTACCGGGAAACCTACAATGAGCAGTTCTTC.

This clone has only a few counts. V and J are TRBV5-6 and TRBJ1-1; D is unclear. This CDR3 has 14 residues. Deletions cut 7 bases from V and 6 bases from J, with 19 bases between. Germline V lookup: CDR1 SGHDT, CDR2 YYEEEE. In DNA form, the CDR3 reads TGTGCCAGCTCTCTAGCAGGCAGAGTCGCTGAAGCTTTCTTT. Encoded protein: CASSLAGRVAEAFF.

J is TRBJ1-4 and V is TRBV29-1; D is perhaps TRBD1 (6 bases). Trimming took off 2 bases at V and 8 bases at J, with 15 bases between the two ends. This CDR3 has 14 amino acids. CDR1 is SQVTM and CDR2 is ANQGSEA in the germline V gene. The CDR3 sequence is CSVEFVRGQEKLFF. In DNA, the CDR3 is TGCAGCGTTGAATTTGTCAGGGGTCAGGAAAAACTGTTTTTT.

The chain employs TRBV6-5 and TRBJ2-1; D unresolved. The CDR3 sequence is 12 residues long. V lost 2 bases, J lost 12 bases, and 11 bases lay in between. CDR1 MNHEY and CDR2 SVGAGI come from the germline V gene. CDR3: CASSYDGQGQFF. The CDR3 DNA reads TGTGCCAGCAGTTACGATGGGCAAGGGCAGTTCTTC.

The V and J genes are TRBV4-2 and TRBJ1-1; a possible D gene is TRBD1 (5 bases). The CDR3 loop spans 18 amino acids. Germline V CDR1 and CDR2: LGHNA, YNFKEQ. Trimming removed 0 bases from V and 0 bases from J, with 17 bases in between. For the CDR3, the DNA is TGTGCCAGCAGCCAAGAATCCAGGGCCCACCGATTGAACACTGAAGCTTTCTTT. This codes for CASSQESRAHRLNTEAFF.

Written as DNA, the CDR3 is TGTGCCAGCAGCTTAGGACAGGGGAGTGAAAAACTGTTTTTT. Its translation: CASSLGQGSEKLFF. V is TRBV7-9 and J is TRBJ1-4; 8 bases line up with TRBD1. The V and J ends lost 1 base and 7 bases, in that order; junction bases with no gene match: 2. In germline, CDR1 is SEHNR, CDR2 FQNEAQ (reference sequence). The CDR3 runs 14 residues.

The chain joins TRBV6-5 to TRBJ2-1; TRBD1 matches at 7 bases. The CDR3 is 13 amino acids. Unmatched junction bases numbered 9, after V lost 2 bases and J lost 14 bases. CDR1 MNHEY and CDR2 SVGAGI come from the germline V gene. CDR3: CASSYRDGTDKFF. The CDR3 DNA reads TGTGCCAGCAGTTACCGCGACGGGACAGATAAGTTCTTC.

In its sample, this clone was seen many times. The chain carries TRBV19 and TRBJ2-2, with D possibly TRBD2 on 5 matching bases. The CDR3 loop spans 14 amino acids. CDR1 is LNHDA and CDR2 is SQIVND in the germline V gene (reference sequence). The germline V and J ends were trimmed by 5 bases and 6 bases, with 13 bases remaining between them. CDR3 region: CASSWPGGSGELFF. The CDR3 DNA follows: TGTGCCAGTAGTTGGCCTGGCGGGTCCGGGGAGCTGTTTTTT. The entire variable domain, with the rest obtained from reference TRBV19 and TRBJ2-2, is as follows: DGGITQSPKYLFRKEGQNVTLSCEQNLNHDAMYWYRQDPGQGLRLIYYSQIVNDFQKGDIAEGYSVSREKKESFPLTVTSAQKNPTAFYLCASSWPGGSGELFFGEGSRLTVL.

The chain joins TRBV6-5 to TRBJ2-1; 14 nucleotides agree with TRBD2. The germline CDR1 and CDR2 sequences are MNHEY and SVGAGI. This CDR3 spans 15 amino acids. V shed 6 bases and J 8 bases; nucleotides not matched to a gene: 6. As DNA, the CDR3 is TGTGCCAGCAGAGGACTAGCGGGGGGCCGTGATGAGCAGTTCTTC. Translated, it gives CASRGLAGGRDEQFF.

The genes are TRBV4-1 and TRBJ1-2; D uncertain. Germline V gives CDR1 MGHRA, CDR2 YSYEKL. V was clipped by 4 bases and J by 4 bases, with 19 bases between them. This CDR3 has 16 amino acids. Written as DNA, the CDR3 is TGCGCCAGCAGCCCCCCTCGAGCGGGGTCCACCTATGGCTACACCTTC. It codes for CASSPPRAGSTYGYTF.

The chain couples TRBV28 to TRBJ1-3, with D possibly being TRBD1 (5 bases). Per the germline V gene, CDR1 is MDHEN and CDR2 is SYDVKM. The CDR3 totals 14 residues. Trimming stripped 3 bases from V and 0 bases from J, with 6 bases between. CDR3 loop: CASSLGGSGNTIYF. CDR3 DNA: TGTGCCAGCAGTTTGGGGGGCTCTGGAAACACCATATATTTT.